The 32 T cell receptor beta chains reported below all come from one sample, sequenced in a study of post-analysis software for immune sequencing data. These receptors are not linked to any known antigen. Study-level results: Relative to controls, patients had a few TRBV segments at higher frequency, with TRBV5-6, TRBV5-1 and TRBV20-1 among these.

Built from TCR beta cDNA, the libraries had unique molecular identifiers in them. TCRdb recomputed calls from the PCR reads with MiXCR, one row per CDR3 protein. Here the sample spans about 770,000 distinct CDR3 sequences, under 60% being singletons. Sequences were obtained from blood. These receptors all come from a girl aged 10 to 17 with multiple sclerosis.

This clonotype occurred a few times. DNA for the CDR3: TGCAGTGCTATTAGGAGACGTAGGAGCTCCTACGAGCAGTACTTC. Translated: CSAIRRRRSSYEQYF. The J gene is TRBJ2-7, the V gene TRBV20-1; D remains unclear. Per germline, CDR1 DFQATT and CDR2 SNEGSKA (reference sequence). The CDR3 has 15 residues. The V and J ends lost 4 bases and 0 bases respectively, with 16 bases between them.

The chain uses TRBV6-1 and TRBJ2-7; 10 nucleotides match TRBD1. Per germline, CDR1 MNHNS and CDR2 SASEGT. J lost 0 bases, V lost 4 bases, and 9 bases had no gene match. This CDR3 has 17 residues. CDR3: CASSGPLGTGVSYEQYF. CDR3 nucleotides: TGTGCCAGCAGTGGGCCCCTCGGGACAGGGGTCTCCTACGAGCAGTACTTC.

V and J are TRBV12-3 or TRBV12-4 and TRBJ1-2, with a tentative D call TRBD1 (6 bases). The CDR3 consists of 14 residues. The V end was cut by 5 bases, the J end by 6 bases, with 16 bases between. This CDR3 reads CASSTQGSANGYTF. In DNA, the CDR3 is TGTGCCAGCAGTACACAGGGTTCAGCGAATGGCTACACCTTC.

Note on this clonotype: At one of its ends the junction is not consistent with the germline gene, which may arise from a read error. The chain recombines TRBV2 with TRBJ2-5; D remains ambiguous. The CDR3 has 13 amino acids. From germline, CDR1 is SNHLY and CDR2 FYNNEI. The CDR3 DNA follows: TGTGCCAGCAGTGAGGGCTTAGGCGAGACTCAGTACTTC. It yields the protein CASSEGLGETQYF.

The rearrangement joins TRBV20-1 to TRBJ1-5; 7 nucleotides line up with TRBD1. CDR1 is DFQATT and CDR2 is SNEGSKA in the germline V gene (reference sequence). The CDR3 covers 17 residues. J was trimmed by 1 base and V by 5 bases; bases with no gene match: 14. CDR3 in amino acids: CSAPNPTGVGSNQPQHF. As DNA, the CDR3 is TGCAGTGCTCCTAATCCCACAGGGGTTGGGAGCAATCAGCCCCAGCATTTT.

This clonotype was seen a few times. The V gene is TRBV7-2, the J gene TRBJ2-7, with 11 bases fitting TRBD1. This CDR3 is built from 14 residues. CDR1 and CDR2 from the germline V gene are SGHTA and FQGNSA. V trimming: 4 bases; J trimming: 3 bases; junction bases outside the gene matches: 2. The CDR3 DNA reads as TGTGCCAGCAGCTCGGACAGGGGGCTCTACGAGCAGTACTTC. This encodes CASSSDRGLYEQYF. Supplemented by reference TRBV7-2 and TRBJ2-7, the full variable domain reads GAGVSQSPSNKVTEKGKDVELRCDPISGHTALYWYRQSLGQGLEFLIYFQGNSAPDKSGLPSDRFSAERTGGSVSTLTIQRTQQEDSAVYLCASSSDRGLYEQYFGPGTRLTVT.

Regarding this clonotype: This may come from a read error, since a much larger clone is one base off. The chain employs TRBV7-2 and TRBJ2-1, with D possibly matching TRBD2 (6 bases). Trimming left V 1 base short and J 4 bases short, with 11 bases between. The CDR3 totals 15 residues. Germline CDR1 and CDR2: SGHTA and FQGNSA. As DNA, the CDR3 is TGTGCCAGCAGCTTAGTCTGGGACTTTTACAATGAGCAGTTCTTC. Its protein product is CASSLVWDFYNEQFF. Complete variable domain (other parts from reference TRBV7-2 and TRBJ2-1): GAGVSQSPSNKVTEKGKDVELRCDPISGHTALYWYRQSLGQGLEFLIYFQGNSAPDKSGLPSDRFSAERTGGSVSTLTIQRTQQEDSAVYLCASSLVWDFYNEQFFGPGTRLTVL.

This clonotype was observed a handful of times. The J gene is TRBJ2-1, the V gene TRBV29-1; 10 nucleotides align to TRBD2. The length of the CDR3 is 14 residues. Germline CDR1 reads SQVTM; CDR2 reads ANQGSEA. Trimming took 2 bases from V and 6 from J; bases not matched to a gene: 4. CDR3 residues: CSVEPAGGRNEQFF. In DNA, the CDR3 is TGCAGCGTTGAACCAGCGGGAGGGCGCAATGAGCAGTTCTTC.

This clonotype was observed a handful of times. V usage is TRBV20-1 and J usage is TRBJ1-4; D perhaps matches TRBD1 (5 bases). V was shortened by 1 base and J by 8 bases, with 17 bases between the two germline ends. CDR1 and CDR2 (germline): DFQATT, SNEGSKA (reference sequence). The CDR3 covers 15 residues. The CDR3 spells CSARGGKGREEKLFF. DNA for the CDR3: TGCAGTGCTAGAGGCGGAAAGGGGCGGGAGGAAAAACTGTTTTTT.

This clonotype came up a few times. CDR3 sequence reads: CASSQDVGGGEQYF. The CDR3 DNA is TGCGCCAGCAGCCAAGATGTAGGAGGGGGCGAGCAGTACTTC. The gene calls are TRBV4-3 and TRBJ2-7, with D perhaps TRBD1 or TRBD2 (6 bases each). The V end was cut by 0 bases, the J end by 6 bases, with 12 bases between. The CDR3 covers 14 residues. Germline loops: CDR1 LGHNA, CDR2 YSLEER.

The CDR3 bases are TGTGCCAGCAGCCCTTATCGTGGCAGGGAGCAAGAGACCCAGTACTTC. Protein product: CASSPYRGREQETQYF. J is TRBJ2-5 and V is TRBV7-8; the D gene could be TRBD1 or TRBD2 (5 bases each). The V gene lost 5 bases and the J gene lost 2 bases, with 18 bases spanning the gap. The CDR3 totals 16 residues. Per germline, CDR1 SGHVS and CDR2 FQNEAQ.

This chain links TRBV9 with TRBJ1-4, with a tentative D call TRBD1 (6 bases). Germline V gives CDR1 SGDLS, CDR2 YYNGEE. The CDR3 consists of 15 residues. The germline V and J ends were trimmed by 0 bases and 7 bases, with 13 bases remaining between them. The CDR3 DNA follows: TGTGCCAGCAGCGTAGACTGGGGGCCGGGTGAAAAACTGTTTTTT. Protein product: CASSVDWGPGEKLFF.

As DNA, the CDR3 is TGTGCCAGCAGCTCCAAGCCCCTTCGCGAGCAGTACTTC. Amino acid sequence: CASSSKPLREQYF. V is TRBV7-9 and J is TRBJ2-5, with D unclear. Gene TRBJ2-7 matches the end of the DNA better, so the J call may be wrong. This CDR3 is built from 13 residues. The germline V gene encodes CDR1 SEHNR and CDR2 FQNEAQ (reference sequence).

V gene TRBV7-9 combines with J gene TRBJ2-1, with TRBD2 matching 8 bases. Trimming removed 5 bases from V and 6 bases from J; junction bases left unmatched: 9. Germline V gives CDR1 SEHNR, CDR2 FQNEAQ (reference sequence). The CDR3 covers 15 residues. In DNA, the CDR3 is TGTGCCAGCAGCCAGCTAGCGGGCCAAGTCAATGAGCAGTTCTTC. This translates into CASSQLAGQVNEQFF.

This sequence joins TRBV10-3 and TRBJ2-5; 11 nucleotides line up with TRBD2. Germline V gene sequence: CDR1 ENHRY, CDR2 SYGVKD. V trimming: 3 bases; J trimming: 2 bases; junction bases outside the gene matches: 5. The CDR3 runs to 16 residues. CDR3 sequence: CAISEASGRPQETQYF. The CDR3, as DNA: TGTGCCATCAGTGAAGCTAGCGGGAGGCCTCAAGAGACCCAGTACTTC.

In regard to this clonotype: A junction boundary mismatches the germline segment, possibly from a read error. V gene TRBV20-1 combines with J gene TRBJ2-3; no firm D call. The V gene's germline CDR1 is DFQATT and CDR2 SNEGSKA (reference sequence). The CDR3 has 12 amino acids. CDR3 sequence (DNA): TGCAGTGCCAGAGATTCGGGTCTAGTGCAGTATTTT. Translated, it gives CSARDSGLVQYF.

CDR3: CAWSGERHEQFF. CDR3 nucleotide sequence: TGTGCCTGGAGTGGAGAAAGGCATGAGCAGTTCTTC. The rearrangement joins TRBV30 to TRBJ2-1; D remains ambiguous. This CDR3 has 12 amino acids. Germline V gene lookup returns CDR1 GTSNPN and CDR2 SVGIG (reference sequence). V shed 1 base and J shed 8 bases, with 9 bases lying between them.

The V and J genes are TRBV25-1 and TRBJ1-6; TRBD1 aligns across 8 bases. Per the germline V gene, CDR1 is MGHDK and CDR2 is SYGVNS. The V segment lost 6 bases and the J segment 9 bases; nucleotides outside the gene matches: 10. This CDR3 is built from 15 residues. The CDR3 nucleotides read TGTGCCAGCAGCGGCTCGGACAGGGAGAGTTCACCCCTCCACTTT. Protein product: CASSGSDRESSPLHF.

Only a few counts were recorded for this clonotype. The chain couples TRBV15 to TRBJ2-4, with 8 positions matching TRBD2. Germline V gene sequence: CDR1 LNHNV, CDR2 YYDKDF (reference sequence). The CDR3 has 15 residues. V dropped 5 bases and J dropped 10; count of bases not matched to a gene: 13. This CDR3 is CATSDAGGTARIQYF. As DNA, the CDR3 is TGTGCCACCAGCGACGCGGGGGGAACGGCAAGGATTCAGTACTTC.

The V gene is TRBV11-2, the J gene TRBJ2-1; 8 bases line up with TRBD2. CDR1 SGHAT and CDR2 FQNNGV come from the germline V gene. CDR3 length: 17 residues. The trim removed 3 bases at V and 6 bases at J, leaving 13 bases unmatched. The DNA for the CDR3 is TGTGCCAGCAGCTTCATTCCGGGGGGGCAACTGGGCAATGAGCAGTTCTTC. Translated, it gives CASSFIPGGQLGNEQFF.

CDR3 amino acids: CASGPGDTEAFF. The DNA for the CDR3 is TGTGCCAGCGGGCCAGGGGACACTGAAGCTTTCTTT. The V and J genes are TRBV27 and TRBJ1-1, with a tentative D call TRBD1 (6 bases). The CDR3 has 12 residues. Germline CDR1 and CDR2: MNHEY and SMNVEV (reference sequence). The V gene lost 8 bases and the J gene lost 3 bases, with 10 bases spanning the gap.

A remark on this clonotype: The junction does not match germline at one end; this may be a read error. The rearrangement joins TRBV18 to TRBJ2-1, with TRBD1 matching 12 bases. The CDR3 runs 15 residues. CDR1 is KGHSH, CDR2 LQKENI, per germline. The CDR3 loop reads CASSPRGTGGNGQFF. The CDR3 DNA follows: TGTGCCAGCTCACCTCGGGGGACAGGGGGCAATGGGCAGTTCTTC.

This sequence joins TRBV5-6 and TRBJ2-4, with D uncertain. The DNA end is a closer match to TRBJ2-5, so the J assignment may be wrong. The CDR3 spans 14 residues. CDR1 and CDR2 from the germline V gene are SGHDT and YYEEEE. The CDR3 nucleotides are TGTGCCAGCAGCTACACGGCGGCTCAAGAGACCCAGTACTTC. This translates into CASSYTAAQETQYF.

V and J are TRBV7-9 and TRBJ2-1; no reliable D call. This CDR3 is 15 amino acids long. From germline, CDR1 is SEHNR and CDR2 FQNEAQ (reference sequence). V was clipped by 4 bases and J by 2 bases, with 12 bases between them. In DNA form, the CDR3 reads TGTGCCAGCAGCTCCTCCGGTAAAGCCTACAATGAGCAGTTCTTC. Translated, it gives CASSSSGKAYNEQFF.

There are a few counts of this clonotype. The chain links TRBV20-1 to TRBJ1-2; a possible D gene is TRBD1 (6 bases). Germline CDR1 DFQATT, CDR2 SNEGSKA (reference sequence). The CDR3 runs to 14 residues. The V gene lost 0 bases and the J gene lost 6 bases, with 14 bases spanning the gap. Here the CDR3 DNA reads TGCAGTGCTAGAGATCGCCAGGGGATCCATGGCTACACCTTC. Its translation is CSARDRQGIHGYTF.

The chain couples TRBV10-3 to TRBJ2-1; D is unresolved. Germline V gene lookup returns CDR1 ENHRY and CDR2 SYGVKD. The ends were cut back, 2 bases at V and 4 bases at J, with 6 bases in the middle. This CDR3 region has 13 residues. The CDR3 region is CAISEGVYNEQFF. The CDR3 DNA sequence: TGTGCCATCAGTGAGGGGGTTTACAATGAGCAGTTCTTC.

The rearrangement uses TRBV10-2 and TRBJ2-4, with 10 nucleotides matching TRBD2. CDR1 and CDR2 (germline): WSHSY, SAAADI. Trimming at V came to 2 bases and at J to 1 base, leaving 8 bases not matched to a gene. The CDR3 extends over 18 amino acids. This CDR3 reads CASSEISGRRLAKNIQYF. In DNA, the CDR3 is TGCGCCAGCAGTGAGATTAGCGGGAGGCGTCTCGCCAAAAACATTCAGTACTTC.

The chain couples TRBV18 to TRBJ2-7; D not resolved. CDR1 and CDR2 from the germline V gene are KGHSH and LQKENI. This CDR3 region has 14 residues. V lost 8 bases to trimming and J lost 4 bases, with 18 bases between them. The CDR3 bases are TGTGCCAGCCCACTCGTGGGCAGCGATTACGAGCAGTACTTC. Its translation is CASPLVGSDYEQYF. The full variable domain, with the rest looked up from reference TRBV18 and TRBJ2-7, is NAGVMQNPRHLVRRRGQEARLRCSPMKGHSHVYWYRQLPEEGLKFMVYLQKENIIDESGMPKERFSAEFPKEGPSILRIQQVVRGDSAAYFCASPLVGSDYEQYFGPGTRLTVT.

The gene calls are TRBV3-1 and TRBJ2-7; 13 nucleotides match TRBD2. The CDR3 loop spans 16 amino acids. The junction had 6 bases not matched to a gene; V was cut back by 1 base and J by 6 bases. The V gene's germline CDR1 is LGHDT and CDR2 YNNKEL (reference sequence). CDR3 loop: CASSQAGLAGESEQYF. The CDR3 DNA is TGTGCCAGCAGCCAAGCAGGACTAGCGGGAGAGTCCGAGCAGTACTTC.

The CDR3 protein is CASSPRTGQGVDEQFF. For the CDR3, the DNA is TGTGCCAGCAGCCCGAGAACGGGACAGGGGGTAGATGAGCAGTTCTTC. The rearrangement uses TRBV7-9 and TRBJ2-1; 11 nucleotides line up with TRBD1. Trimming removed 5 bases from V and 8 bases from J; junction bases left unmatched: 11. The CDR3 covers 16 residues. Germline CDR1 and CDR2: SEHNR and FQNEAQ (reference sequence).

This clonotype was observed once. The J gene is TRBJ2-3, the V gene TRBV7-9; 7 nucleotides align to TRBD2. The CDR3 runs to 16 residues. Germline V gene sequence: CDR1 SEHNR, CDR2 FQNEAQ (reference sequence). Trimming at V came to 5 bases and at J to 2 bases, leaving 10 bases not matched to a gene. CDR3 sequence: CASSQRDRPPTDTQYF. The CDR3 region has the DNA TGTGCCAGCAGCCAGCGGGATAGACCCCCCACAGATACGCAGTATTTT.

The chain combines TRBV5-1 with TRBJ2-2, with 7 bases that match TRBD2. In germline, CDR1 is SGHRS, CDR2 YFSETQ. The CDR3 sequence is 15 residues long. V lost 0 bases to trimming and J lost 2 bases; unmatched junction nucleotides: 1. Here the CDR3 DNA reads TGCGCCAGCAGCTTGGAGCGGGGTAACACCGGGGAGCTGTTTTTT. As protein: CASSLERGNTGELFF.